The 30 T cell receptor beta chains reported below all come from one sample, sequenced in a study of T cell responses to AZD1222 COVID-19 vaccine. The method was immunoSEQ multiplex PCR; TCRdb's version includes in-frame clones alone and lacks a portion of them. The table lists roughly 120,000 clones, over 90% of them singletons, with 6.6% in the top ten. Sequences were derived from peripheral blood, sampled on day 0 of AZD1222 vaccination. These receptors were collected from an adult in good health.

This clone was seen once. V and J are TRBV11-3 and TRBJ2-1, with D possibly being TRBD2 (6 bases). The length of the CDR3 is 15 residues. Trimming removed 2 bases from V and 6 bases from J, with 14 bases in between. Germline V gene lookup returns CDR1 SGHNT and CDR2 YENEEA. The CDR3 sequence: CASSLISGAGNEQFF. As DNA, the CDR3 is TGTGCCAGCAGCTTAATCTCGGGAGCCGGCAATGAGCAGTTCTTC.

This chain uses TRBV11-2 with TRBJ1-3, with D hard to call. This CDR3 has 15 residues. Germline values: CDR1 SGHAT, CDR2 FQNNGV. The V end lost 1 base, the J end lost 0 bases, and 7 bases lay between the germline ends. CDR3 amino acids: CASSLGRFSGNTIYF. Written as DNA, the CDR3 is TGTGCCAGCAGCTTAGGACGGTTCTCTGGAAACACCATATATTTT.

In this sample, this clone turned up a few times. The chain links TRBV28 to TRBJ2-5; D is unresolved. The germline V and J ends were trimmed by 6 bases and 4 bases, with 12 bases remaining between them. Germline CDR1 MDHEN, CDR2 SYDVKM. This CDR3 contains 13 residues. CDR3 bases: TGTGCCAGCAGCCCGGTAGCCCTAGAGACCCAGTACTTC. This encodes CASSPVALETQYF.

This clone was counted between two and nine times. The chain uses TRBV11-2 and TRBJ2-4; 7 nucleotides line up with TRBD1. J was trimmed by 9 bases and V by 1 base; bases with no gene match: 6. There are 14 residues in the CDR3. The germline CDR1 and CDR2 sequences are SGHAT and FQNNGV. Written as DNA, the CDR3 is TGTGCCAGCAGCTTAGGCAGGGCAGGGGGCATTCAGTACTTC. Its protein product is CASSLGRAGGIQYF.

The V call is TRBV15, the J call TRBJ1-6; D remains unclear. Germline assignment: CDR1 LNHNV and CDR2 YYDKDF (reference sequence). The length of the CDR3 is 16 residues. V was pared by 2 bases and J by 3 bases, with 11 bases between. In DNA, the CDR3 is TGTGCCACCAGCAGAAATCTGGTCCTCTATAATTCACCCCTCCACTTT. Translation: CATSRNLVLYNSPLHF.

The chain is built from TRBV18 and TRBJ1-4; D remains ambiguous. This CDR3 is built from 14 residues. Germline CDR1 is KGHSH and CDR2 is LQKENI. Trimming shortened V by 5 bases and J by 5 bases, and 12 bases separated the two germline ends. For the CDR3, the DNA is TGTGCCAGCTCAAGGGATAGCGTGAATGAAAAACTGTTTTTT. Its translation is CASSRDSVNEKLFF.

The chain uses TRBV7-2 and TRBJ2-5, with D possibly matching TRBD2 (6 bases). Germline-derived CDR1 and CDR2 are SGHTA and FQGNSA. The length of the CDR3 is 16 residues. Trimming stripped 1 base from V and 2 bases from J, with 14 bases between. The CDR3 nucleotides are TGTGCCAGCAGCTTAGTTGGGGGACTGGTACAAGAGACCCAGTACTTC. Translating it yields CASSLVGGLVQETQYF.

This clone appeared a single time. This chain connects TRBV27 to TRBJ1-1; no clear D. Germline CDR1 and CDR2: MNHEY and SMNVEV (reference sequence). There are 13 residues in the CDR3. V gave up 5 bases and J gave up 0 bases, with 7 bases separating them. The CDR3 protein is CASSPHMNTEAFF. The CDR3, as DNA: TGTGCCAGCAGTCCACATATGAACACTGAAGCTTTCTTT.

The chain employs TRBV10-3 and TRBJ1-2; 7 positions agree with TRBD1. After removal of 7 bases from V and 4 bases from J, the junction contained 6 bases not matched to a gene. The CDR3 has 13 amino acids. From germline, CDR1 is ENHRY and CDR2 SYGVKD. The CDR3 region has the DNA TGTGCCATCACAATGGGGACAGCCTATGGCTACACCTTC. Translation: CAITMGTAYGYTF.

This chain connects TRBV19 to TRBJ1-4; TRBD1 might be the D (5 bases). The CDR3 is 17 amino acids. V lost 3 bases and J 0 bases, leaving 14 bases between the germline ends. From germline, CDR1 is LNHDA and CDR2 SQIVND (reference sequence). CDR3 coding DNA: TGTGCCAGTAGTATTATCAACAGGCAGGCAACTAATGAAAAACTGTTTTTT. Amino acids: CASSIINRQATNEKLFF. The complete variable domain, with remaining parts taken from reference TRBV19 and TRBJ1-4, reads DGGITQSPKYLFRKEGQNVTLSCEQNLNHDAMYWYRQDPGQGLRLIYYSQIVNDFQKGDIAEGYSVSREKKESFPLTVTSAQKNPTAFYLCASSIINRQATNEKLFFGSGTQLSVL.

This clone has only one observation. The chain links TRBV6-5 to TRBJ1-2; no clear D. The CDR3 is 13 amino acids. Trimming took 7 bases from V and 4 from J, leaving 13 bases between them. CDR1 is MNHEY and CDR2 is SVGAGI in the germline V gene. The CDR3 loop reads CASINVGGYGYTF. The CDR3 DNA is TGTGCCAGCATTAATGTGGGTGGCTATGGCTACACCTTC.

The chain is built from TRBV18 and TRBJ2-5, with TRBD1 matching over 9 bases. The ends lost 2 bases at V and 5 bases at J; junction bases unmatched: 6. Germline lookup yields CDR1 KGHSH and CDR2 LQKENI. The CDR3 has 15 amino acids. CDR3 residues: CASSPRTGVWETQYF. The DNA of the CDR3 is TGTGCCAGCTCACCAAGGACAGGGGTATGGGAGACCCAGTACTTC.

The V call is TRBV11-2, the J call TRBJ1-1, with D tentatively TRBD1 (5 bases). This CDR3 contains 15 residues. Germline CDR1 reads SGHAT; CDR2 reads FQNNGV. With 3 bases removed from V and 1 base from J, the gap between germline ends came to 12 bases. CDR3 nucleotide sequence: TGTGCCAGCAGCTTCCCTCCGGGGCCGAACACTGAAGCTTTCTTT. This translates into CASSFPPGPNTEAFF.

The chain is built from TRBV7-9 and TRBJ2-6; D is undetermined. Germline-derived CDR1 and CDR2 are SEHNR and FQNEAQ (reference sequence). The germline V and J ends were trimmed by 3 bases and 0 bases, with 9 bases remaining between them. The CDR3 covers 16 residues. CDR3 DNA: TGTGCCAGCAGCTTGGGTCAGATCTCTGGGGCCAACGTCCTGACTTTC. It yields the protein CASSLGQISGANVLTF.

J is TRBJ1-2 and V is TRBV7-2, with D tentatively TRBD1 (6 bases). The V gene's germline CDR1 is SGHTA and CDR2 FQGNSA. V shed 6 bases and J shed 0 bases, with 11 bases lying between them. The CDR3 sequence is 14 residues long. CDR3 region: CASSAQGANYGYTF. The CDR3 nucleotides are TGTGCCAGCAGTGCACAGGGAGCTAACTATGGCTACACCTTC.

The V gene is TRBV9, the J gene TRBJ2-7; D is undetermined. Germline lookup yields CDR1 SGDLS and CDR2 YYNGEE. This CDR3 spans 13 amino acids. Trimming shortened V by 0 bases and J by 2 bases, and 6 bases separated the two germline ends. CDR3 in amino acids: CASSVDGPYEQYF. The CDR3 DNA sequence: TGTGCCAGCAGCGTAGACGGTCCCTACGAGCAGTACTTC.

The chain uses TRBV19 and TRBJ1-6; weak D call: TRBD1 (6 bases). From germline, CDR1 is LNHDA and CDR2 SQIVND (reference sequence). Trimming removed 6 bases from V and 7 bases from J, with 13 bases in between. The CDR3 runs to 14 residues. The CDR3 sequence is CASSKTGGNSPLHF. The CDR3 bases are TGTGCCAGTAGCAAGACAGGTGGGAATTCACCCCTCCACTTT. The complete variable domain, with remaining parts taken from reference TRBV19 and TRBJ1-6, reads DGGITQSPKYLFRKEGQNVTLSCEQNLNHDAMYWYRQDPGQGLRLIYYSQIVNDFQKGDIAEGYSVSREKKESFPLTVTSAQKNPTAFYLCASSKTGGNSPLHFGNGTRLTVT.

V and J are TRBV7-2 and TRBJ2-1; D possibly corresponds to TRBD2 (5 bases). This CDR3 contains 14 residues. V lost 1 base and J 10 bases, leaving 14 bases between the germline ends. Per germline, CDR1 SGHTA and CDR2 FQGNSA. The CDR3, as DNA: TGTGCCAGCAGCTTAGTCGAAGCGGCAAGGGAGCAGTTCTTC. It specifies CASSLVEAAREQFF.

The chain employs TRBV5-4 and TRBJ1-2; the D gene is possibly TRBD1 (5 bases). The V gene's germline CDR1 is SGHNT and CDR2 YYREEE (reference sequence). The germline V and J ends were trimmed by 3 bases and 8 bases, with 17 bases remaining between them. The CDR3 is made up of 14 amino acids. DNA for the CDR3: TGTGCCAGCAGCTCGAAGGGACTCCCCGGGGGCTACACCTTC. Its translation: CASSSKGLPGGYTF. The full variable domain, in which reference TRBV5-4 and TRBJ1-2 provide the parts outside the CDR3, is ETGVTQSPTHLIKTRGQQVTLRCSSQSGHNTVSWYQQALGQGPQFIFQYYREEENGRGNFPPRFSGLQFPNYSSELNVNALELDDSALYLCASSSKGLPGGYTFGSGTRLTVV.

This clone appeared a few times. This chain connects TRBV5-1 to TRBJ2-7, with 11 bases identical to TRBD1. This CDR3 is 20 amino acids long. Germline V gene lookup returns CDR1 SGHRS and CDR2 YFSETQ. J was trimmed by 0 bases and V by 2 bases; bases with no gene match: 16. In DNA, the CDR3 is TGCGCCAGCAGCTTAAGTTCGAGGGACAGGGGGAGAGTGGGCTCCTACGAGCAGTACTTC. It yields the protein CASSLSSRDRGRVGSYEQYF.

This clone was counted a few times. DNA of the CDR3: TGTGCCAGTAGTAGGGCTAGCGGGAGAACAGAGACCCAGTACTTC. It is translated as CASSRASGRTETQYF. The chain carries TRBV19 and TRBJ2-5, with 10 bases matching TRBD2. The V gene's germline CDR1 is LNHDA and CDR2 SQIVND (reference sequence). V gave up 4 bases and J gave up 4 bases; unmatched junction bases: 6. The CDR3 sequence is 15 residues long.

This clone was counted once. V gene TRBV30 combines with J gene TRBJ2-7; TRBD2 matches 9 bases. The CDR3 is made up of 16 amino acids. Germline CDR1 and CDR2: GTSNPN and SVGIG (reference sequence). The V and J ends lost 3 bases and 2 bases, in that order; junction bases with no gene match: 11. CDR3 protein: CAWRAWAAGGTYEQYF. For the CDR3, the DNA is TGTGCCTGGAGGGCATGGGCAGCGGGAGGAACCTACGAGCAGTACTTC.

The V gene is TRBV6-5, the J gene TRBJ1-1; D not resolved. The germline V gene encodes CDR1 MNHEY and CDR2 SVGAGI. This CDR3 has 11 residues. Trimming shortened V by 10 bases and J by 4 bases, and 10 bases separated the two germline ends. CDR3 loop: CATGLVTEAFF. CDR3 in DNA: TGTGCCACCGGGTTGGTCACTGAAGCTTTCTTT.

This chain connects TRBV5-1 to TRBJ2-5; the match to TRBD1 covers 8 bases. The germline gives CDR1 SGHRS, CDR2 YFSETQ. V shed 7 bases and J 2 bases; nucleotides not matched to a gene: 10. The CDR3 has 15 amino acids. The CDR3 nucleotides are TGCGCCAGCGGGGACCAGGGGGCTATGCAAGAGACCCAGTACTTC. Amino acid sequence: CASGDQGAMQETQYF.

The CDR3 DNA reads as TGTGCCAGCAGCCCCCGAAGTACAGGGGTCTACAACTATGGCTACACCTTC. This translates into CASSPRSTGVYNYGYTF. The rearrangement joins TRBV11-2 to TRBJ1-2; 7 bases agree with TRBD1. The CDR3 is 17 residues long. The ends lost 5 bases at V and 2 bases at J; junction bases unmatched: 14. Germline loops: CDR1 SGHAT, CDR2 FQNNGV.

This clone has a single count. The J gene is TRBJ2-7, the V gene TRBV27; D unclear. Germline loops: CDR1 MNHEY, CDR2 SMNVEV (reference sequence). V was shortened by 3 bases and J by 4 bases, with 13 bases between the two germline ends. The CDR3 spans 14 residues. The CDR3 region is CASSFGQTHYEQYF. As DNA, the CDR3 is TGTGCCAGCAGTTTTGGCCAGACCCATTACGAGCAGTACTTC.

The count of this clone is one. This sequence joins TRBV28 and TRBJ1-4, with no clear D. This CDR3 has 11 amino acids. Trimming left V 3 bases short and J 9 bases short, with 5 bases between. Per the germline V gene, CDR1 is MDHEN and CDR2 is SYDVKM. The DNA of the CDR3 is TGTGCCAGCAGTTTTGCGCAAAAACTGTTTTTT. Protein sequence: CASSFAQKLFF.

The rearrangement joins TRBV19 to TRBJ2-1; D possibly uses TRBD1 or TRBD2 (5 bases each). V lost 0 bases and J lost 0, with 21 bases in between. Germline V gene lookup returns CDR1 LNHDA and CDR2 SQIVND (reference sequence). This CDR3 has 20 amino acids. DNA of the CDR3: TGTGCCAGTAGTATAGATAAGATACCCGGGACCGTCAGCTCCTACAATGAGCAGTTCTTC. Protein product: CASSIDKIPGTVSSYNEQFF.

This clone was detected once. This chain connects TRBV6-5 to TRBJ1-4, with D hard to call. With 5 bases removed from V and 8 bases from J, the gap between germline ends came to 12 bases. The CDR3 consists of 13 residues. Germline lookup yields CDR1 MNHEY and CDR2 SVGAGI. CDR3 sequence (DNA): TGTGCCAGCAGTCGGACGGTACAGGAAAAACTGTTTTTT. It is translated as CASSRTVQEKLFF.

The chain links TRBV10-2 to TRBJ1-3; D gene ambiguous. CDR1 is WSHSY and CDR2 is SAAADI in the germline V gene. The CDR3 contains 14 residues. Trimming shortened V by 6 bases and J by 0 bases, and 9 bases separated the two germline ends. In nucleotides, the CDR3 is TGCGCCAGCAGGGAACAGAGCTCTGGAAACACCATATATTTT. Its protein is CASREQSSGNTIYF.